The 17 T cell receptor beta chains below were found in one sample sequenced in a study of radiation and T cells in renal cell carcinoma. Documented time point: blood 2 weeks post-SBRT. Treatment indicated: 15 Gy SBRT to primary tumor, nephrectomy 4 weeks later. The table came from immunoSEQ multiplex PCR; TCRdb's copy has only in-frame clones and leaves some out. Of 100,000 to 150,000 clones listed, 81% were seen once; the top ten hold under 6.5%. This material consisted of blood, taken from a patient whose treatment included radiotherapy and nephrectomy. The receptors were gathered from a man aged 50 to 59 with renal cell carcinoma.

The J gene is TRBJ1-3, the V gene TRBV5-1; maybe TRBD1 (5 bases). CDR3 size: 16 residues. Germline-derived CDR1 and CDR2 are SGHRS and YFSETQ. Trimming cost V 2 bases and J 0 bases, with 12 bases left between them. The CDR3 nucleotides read TGCGCCAGCAGCTTTTACGGGGCAAGCTCTGGAAACACCATATATTTT. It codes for CASSFYGASSGNTIYF.

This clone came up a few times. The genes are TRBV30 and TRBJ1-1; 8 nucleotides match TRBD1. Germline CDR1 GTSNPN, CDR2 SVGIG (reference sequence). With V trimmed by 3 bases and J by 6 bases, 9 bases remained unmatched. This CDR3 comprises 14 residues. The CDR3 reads CAWRQQGERAEAFF. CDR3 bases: TGTGCCTGGAGACAACAGGGGGAGAGGGCTGAAGCTTTCTTT.

The CDR3 spells CASSARGSGTGELFF. The CDR3 DNA reads as TGTGCCAGTAGTGCCCGCGGGAGTGGCACCGGGGAGCTGTTTTTT. V usage is TRBV19 and J usage is TRBJ2-2; 7 nucleotides line up with TRBD2. The CDR3 has 15 amino acids. The V gene's germline CDR1 is LNHDA and CDR2 SQIVND (reference sequence). The V and J ends lost 5 bases and 4 bases, in that order; junction bases with no gene match: 7.

The CDR3 sequence is CASSHSDGYPPDEKLFF. The CDR3 nucleotides read TGCGCCAGCAGCCACTCCGATGGATATCCTCCGGATGAAAAACTGTTTTTT. The V gene is TRBV4-3, the J gene TRBJ1-4; D gene unclear. CDR1 and CDR2 (germline): LGHNA, YSLEER. Trimming stripped 3 bases from V and 6 bases from J, with 20 bases between. The CDR3 has 17 amino acids.

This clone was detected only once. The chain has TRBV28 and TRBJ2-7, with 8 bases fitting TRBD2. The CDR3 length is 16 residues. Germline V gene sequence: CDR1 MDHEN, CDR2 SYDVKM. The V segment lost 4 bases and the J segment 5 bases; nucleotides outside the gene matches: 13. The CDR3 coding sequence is TGTGCCAGCAGTTCCATAAGCGGGGGTCCCCCCGACGAGCAGTACTTC. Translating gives CASSSISGGPPDEQYF. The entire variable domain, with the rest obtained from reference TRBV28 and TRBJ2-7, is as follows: DVKVTQSSRYLVKRTGEKVFLECVQDMDHENMFWYRQDPGLGLRLIYFSYDVKMKEKGDIPEGYSVSREKKERFSLILESASTNQTSMYLCASSSISGGPPDEQYFGPGTRLTVT.

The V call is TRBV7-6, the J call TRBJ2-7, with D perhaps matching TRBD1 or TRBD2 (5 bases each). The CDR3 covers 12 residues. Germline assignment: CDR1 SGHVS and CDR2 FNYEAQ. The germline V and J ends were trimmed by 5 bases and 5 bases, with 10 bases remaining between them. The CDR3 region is CASSIRGDEQYF. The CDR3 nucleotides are TGTGCCAGCAGCATCAGAGGGGACGAGCAGTACTTC.

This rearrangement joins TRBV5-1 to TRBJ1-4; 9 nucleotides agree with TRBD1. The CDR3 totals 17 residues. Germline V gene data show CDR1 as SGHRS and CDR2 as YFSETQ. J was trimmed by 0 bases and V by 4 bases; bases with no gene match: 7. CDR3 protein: CASSPGTGLATNEKLFF. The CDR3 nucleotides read TGCGCCAGCAGCCCAGGGACAGGGCTCGCAACTAATGAAAAACTGTTTTTT. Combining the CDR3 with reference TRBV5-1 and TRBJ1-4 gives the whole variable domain KAGVTQTPRYLIKTRGQQVTLSCSPISGHRSVSWYQQTPGQGLQFLFEYFSETQRNKGNFPGRFSGRQFSNSRSEMNVSTLELGDSALYLCASSPGTGLATNEKLFFGSGTQLSVL.

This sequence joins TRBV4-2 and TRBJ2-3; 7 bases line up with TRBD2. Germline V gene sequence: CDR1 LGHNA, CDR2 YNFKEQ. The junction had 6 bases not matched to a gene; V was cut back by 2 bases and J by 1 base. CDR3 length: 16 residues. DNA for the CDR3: TGTGCCAGCAGCCAACTAAGCGGGGCCGGCACAGATACGCAGTATTTT. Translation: CASSQLSGAGTDTQYF.

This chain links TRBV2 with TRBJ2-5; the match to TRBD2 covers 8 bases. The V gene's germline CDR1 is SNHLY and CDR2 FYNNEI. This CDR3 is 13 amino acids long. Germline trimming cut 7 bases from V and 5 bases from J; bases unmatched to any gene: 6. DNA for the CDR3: TGTGCCAGCACTTTAGCGGGGAGGGAGACCCAGTACTTC. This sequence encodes CASTLAGRETQYF.

CDR3 loop: CASSSGQVANTGELFF. CDR3 nucleotide sequence: TGTGCCAGCAGCTCCGGACAGGTAGCGAACACCGGGGAGCTGTTTTTT. The chain employs TRBV7-8 and TRBJ2-2; 7 nucleotides line up with TRBD1. J lost 0 bases, V lost 4 bases, and 5 bases had no gene match. CDR3 length equals 16 residues. Germline V CDR1 and CDR2: SGHVS, FQNEAQ.

CDR3 nucleotide sequence: TGTGCCAGTAGTCCCACCCGTTACAACAATGAGCAGTTCTTC. Residues: CASSPTRYNNEQFF. The chain has TRBV19 and TRBJ2-1, with D hard to call. The CDR3 is 14 amino acids. V lost 5 bases and J lost 5, with 13 bases in between. Germline lookup yields CDR1 LNHDA and CDR2 SQIVND (reference sequence).

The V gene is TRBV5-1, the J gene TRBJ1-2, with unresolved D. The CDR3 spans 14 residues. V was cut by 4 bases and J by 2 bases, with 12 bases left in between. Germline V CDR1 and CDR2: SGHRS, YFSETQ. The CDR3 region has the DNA TGCGCCAGCAGCCTGATCGGTCCGAACTATGGCTACACCTTC. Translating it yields CASSLIGPNYGYTF. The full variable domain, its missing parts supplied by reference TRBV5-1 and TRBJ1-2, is KAGVTQTPRYLIKTRGQQVTLSCSPISGHRSVSWYQQTPGQGLQFLFEYFSETQRNKGNFPGRFSGRQFSNSRSEMNVSTLELGDSALYLCASSLIGPNYGYTFGSGTRLTVV.

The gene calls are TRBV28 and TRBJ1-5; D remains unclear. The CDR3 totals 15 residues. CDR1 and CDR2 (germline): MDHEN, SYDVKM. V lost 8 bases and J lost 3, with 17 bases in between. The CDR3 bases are TGTGCCAGCCGACCCTTAGGCAGACCCAATCAGCCCCAGCATTTT. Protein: CASRPLGRPNQPQHF.

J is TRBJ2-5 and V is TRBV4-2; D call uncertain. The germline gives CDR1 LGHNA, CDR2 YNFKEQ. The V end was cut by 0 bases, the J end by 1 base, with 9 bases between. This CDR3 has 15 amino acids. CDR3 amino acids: CASSQDLQSQETQYF. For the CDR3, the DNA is TGTGCCAGCAGCCAAGATCTACAAAGCCAAGAGACCCAGTACTTC.

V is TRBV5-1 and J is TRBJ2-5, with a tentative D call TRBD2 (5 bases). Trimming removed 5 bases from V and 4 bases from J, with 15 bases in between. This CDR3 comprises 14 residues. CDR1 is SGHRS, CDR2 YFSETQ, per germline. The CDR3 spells CASRSFGNSETQYF. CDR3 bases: TGCGCCAGCAGGTCGTTCGGGAATTCAGAGACCCAGTACTTC.

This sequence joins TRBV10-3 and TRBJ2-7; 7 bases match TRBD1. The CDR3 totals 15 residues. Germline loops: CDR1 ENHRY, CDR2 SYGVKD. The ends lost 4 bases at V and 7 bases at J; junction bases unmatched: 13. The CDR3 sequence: CAISASAGGSWEQYF. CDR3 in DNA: TGTGCCATCAGTGCGTCGGCAGGGGGATCTTGGGAGCAGTACTTC.

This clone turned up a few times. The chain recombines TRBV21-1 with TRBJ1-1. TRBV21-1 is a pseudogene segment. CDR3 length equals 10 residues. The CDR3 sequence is CASGYTEAFF. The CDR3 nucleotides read TGTGCCAGCGGGTACACTGAAGCTTTCTTT.